This entry lists 15 T cell receptor beta chains sequenced from one sample in a study of cytomegalovirus exposure and HLA in healthy donors. Produced via immunoSEQ multiplex PCR; TCRdb's table is partial and in-frame only. The top ten hold approximately 1.5% of the sample, which has 150,000 or so clones, approximately 87% seen once. Specimen: PBMCs. Receptors were obtained from a woman younger than 45 in good health and CMV-seronegative.

This clone was observed a few times. The chain couples TRBV30 to TRBJ1-1; no clear D gene. Germline V gives CDR1 GTSNPN, CDR2 SVGIG (reference sequence). Deletions cut 2 bases from V and 2 bases from J, with 9 bases between. This CDR3 has 13 amino acids. This CDR3 is CAWSRTANTEAFF. CDR3 nucleotide sequence: TGTGCCTGGAGTCGGACTGCTAACACTGAAGCTTTCTTT.

The chain uses TRBV10-3 and TRBJ2-5; 11 nucleotides agree with TRBD2. The germline V gene encodes CDR1 ENHRY and CDR2 SYGVKD. The ends lost 6 bases at V and 5 bases at J; junction bases unmatched: 8. The CDR3 extends over 15 amino acids. Here the CDR3 DNA reads TGTGCCATCAGCTCGACTAGCGGGGCTCTCGAGACCCAGTACTTC. Translated: CAISSTSGALETQYF.

This clone was observed a handful of times. V gene TRBV5-5 combines with J gene TRBJ1-1; 8 bases map to TRBD1. J was trimmed by 5 bases and V by 3 bases; bases with no gene match: 9. This CDR3 has 15 residues. Germline-derived CDR1 and CDR2 are SGHKS and YYEKEE (reference sequence). CDR3 bases: TGTGCCAGCAGCTGGGTGGACAGGGCGGTAACTGAAGCTTTCTTT. It codes for CASSWVDRAVTEAFF.

The genes are TRBV2 and TRBJ1-4; possible D gene TRBD1, 6 bases. This CDR3 has 14 amino acids. Trimming cost V 4 bases and J 8 bases, with 14 bases left between them. Germline assignment: CDR1 SNHLY and CDR2 FYNNEI. The DNA for the CDR3 is TGTGCCAGCAGTGGAGACAGGCCGACCGAAAAACTGTTTTTT. It specifies CASSGDRPTEKLFF.

The rearrangement links TRBV5-4 to TRBJ1-3; D perhaps matches TRBD1 (5 bases). The CDR3 consists of 13 residues. Trimming took 4 bases from V and 4 from J, leaving 9 bases between them. CDR1 is SGHNT, CDR2 YYREEE, per germline (reference sequence). CDR3 protein: CASSVPGGNTIYF. The CDR3 nucleotides read TGTGCCAGCAGCGTACCAGGGGGAAACACCATATATTTT.

The V gene is TRBV4-2, the J gene TRBJ2-7; TRBD2 is a possible D gene (5 bases). The length of the CDR3 is 14 residues. The V gene's germline CDR1 is LGHNA and CDR2 YNFKEQ. V lost 1 base to trimming and J lost 2 bases, with 9 bases between them. CDR3 protein: CASSQARGTYEQYF. CDR3 nucleotides: TGTGCCAGCAGCCAAGCCCGGGGTACCTACGAGCAGTACTTC.

The CDR3: CASSQGHTMNTGELFF. In nucleotides, the CDR3 is TGTGCCAGCAGCCAGGGACACACAATGAACACCGGGGAGCTGTTTTTT. The V and J genes are TRBV5-4 and TRBJ2-2; TRBD1 might be the D (6 bases). Germline V gives CDR1 SGHNT, CDR2 YYREEE (reference sequence). Trimming shortened V by 4 bases and J by 1 base, and 14 bases separated the two germline ends. The CDR3 extends over 16 amino acids.

The chain joins TRBV7-9 to TRBJ2-7; perhaps TRBD1 as D (6 bases). Germline CDR1 SEHNR, CDR2 FQNEAQ (reference sequence). The CDR3 has 14 amino acids. The V gene lost 2 bases and the J gene lost 3 bases, with 11 bases spanning the gap. The CDR3 reads CASSLPTGGYEQYF. For the CDR3, the DNA is TGTGCCAGCAGCTTACCGACAGGCGGCTACGAGCAGTACTTC.

This rearrangement joins TRBV19 to TRBJ1-1, with 9 bases aligning to TRBD1. Unmatched junction bases numbered 4, after V lost 5 bases and J lost 6 bases. CDR3 length: 13 residues. In germline, CDR1 is LNHDA, CDR2 SQIVND (reference sequence). The CDR3 coding sequence is TGTGCCAGTAGTCCGGGACAGGGCGCTGAAGCTTTCTTT. It codes for CASSPGQGAEAFF.

The V gene is TRBV13, the J gene TRBJ2-6, with 7 nucleotides matching TRBD1. Germline-derived CDR1 and CDR2 are PRHDT and FYEKMQ (reference sequence). V was pared by 0 bases and J by 7 bases, with 3 bases of the junction left unmatched. The CDR3 loop spans 15 amino acids. CDR3 amino acids: CASSLGTGYANVLTF. CDR3 nucleotide sequence: TGTGCCAGCAGCTTAGGGACAGGGTATGCCAACGTCCTGACTTTC.

A few counts support this clone. The rearrangement links TRBV9 to TRBJ2-3; D gene unclear. The germline V and J ends were trimmed by 4 bases and 0 bases, with 12 bases remaining between them. Germline lookup yields CDR1 SGDLS and CDR2 YYNGEE. The CDR3 extends over 15 amino acids. The CDR3 protein is CASSPRFGSTDTQYF. In DNA form, the CDR3 reads TGTGCCAGCAGCCCCCGTTTCGGTAGCACAGATACGCAGTATTTT.

The chain combines TRBV4-2 with TRBJ1-2; D unclear. V was pared by 1 base and J by 5 bases, with 14 bases between. This CDR3 region has 15 residues. CDR1 and CDR2 from the germline V gene are LGHNA and YNFKEQ. This chain's CDR3 is CASSQGNVGDYGYTF. The CDR3 nucleotides read TGTGCCAGCAGCCAAGGGAATGTGGGAGATTATGGCTACACCTTC.

The sample holds one count of this clone. The chain joins TRBV5-1 to TRBJ2-7; 9 bases are a match to TRBD1. The CDR3 extends over 14 amino acids. V lost 5 bases and J lost 4; bases outside the gene matches: 7. The germline V gene encodes CDR1 SGHRS and CDR2 YFSETQ. The CDR3 protein is CASREDRGGYEQYF. The CDR3 coding sequence is TGCGCCAGCAGAGAGGACAGGGGAGGGTACGAGCAGTACTTC. Together with reference TRBV5-1 and TRBJ2-7, the CDR3 gives the full variable domain: KAGVTQTPRYLIKTRGQQVTLSCSPISGHRSVSWYQQTPGQGLQFLFEYFSETQRNKGNFPGRFSGRQFSNSRSEMNVSTLELGDSALYLCASREDRGGYEQYFGPGTRLTVT.

The chain joins TRBV9 to TRBJ1-2, with TRBD1 identical over 7 bases. Per the germline V gene, CDR1 is SGDLS and CDR2 is YYNGEE. The junction had 6 bases not matched to a gene; V was cut back by 3 bases and J by 4 bases. CDR3 size: 14 residues. The CDR3 sequence is CASSGTGDGYGYTF. The DNA for the CDR3 is TGTGCCAGCAGCGGTACAGGGGATGGCTATGGCTACACCTTC. Full variable domain (outside the CDR3, taken from reference TRBV9 and TRBJ1-2): DSGVTQTPKHLITATGQRVTLRCSPRSGDLSVYWYQQSLDQGLQFLIQYYNGEERAKGNILERFSAQQFPDLHSELNLSSLELGDSALYFCASSGTGDGYGYTFGSGTRLTVV.

The chain joins TRBV14 to TRBJ1-6, with D possibly matching TRBD1 (6 bases). This CDR3 is built from 16 residues. The germline V and J ends were trimmed by 1 base and 6 bases, with 13 bases remaining between them. The germline gives CDR1 SGHDN, CDR2 FVKESK. This CDR3 reads CASSQAGTRTNSPLHF. CDR3 in DNA: TGTGCCAGCAGCCAAGCCGGGACACGGACTAATTCACCCCTCCACTTT.